The present T cell receptor beta chain was sequenced within a study of OX40 agonist ivuxolimab in advanced cancers. Deletions cut 0 bases from V and 5 bases from J, with 10 bases between. CDR1 and CDR2 (germline): SGHRS, YFSETQ. The CDR3 runs to 14 residues. Measured with immunoSEQ multiplex PCR; TCRdb has only the in-frame clones, and not every one. The sample shows tens of thousands of clones, about 90% of them seen only once. The genes are TRBV5-1 and TRBJ2-3, with D possibly TRBD1 on 5 matching bases. The sequences come from CD4+ or CD8+ T cells sorted from blood, collected in a trial of the OX40 agonist ivuxolimab. The clonotype originates from an adult with an advanced solid tumor such as melanoma, head and neck, liver or kidney cancer. The CDR3 region is CASSLAGKIDTQYF. The CDR3 coding sequence is TGCGCCAGCAGCTTGGCAGGGAAAATAGATACGCAGTATTTT.